What follows is one TCR beta chain and its context. Its target antigen remains unknown. There are no base qualities to consult, and no much larger clone falls within one base. V and J are truncated by 3 bases and 2 bases respectively, leaving an intervening sequence of 16 bases. The CDR3, from cysteine to phenylalanine, totals 16 residues. Of the read, only the CDR3 DNA is kept; its 48 bases are in frame from base 1. Via the germline V gene, CDR1 is SGHAT and CDR2 FQNNGV. The source of the sample is a study of blood T cell repertoires in COVID-19 (TCRdb year 2020). Context from the whole study: The collaborator samples originated in the United States, Italy and Spain and spanned the acute and convalescent phases of COVID-19. A freely available public database, intended as a resource for researchers studying the immune response to SARS-CoV-2, is where the repertoires were released. Subjects who had been exposed to COVID-19, were actively infected with it, or had recovered from it provided the deeply sampled blood TCRbeta repertoires that made up the dataset. HLA class I and class II types, where available, came from metadata supplied by the sample provider rather than from assay-based typing. The material from the prospective study consisted of cDNA or gDNA derived from T cells, B-cell-depleted T cells, or PBMCs. Sample metadata almost always included a de-identified subject ID, COVID-19 status, age in years and sex. Samples were obtained from the ongoing ImmuneRACE study (first 160 participants) and from approximately 1,200 subjects provided by 6 global collaborators.

The study at large found these results: The amount of clinical and demographic metadata varied by source and participant and was provided uncurated.

The immunoSEQ Assay, a bias-controlled multiplex PCR, was used to amplify TCRbeta CDR3 regions from genomic DNA. The paper's processing steps were these. Within the assay, amplification of reference gene primers was used to estimate how many nucleated cells each sample contained. To quantify the absolute abundance of each unique TCRbeta CDR3 rearrangement, sequence reads were collapsed and filtered. For each sample, productive Simpson clonality was calculated as the square root of Simpson's diversity index across productive rearrangements. Drawn from immuneACCESS, this table holds only the in-frame rearrangements with V and J called that TCRdb kept. Clones are partly lost; checked studies trace under half to an unresolved V gene and leave the rest unexplained. The V and J calls and the clone size are those of that table, but D and trimming were determined from the DNA. Across this sample there are about 25,000 clones, with roughly nine tenths seen only once. The ten largest clones add up to 9.7% of the sample.

Each collaborating institution followed its own protocols to collect whole blood in K2EDTA tubes. Collaborator samples were shipped for TCRbeta analysis as frozen whole blood, isolated PBMCs, or DNA extracted from either sample type. Recombination joined TRBV11-2 with TRBJ1-1, with TRBD1 perhaps the D gene, on 6 matching bases. The sequencing input was peripheral blood. This sequence originates from a man between 65 and 85 years old with acute or convalescent COVID-19. CDR3 loop: CASSFVSGGPNTEAFF. The sequenced DNA: TGTGCCAGCAGCTTTGTGTCGGGGGGCCCTAACACTGAAGCTTTCTTT.